This TCR beta chain was identified during a study of CD8+CD57+ T cells in acquired aplastic anemia. The CDR3 runs 15 residues. Germline V gene data show CDR1 as SGHRS and CDR2 as YFSETQ. The V end lost 3 bases, the J end lost 5 bases, and 14 bases lay between the germline ends. Genomic DNA provided the template from which TCR beta VDJ and CDR3 profiles were obtained. Each CDR3 protein is one row after TCRdb ran MiXCR on the reads. The sample lists 250,000 to 300,000 distinct CDR3 sequences, approximately 58% occurring once. Sequencing was done on patients that had shown CD8+CD57+ cell expansion by flow cytometry.

J is TRBJ2-2 and V is TRBV5-1; perhaps D is TRBD1 or TRBD2 (7 bases each). This receptor was taken from a human donor with aplastic anemia. Sequencing was carried out using sorted CD4+, CD8+, or CD8+CD57+ T cells (not recorded which) from PBMCs. The CDR3 nucleotides are TGCGCCAGCAGCTCTCGACAGGGAGGGACCGGGGAGCTGTTTTTT. Translating gives CASSSRQGGTGELFF.